The 30 T cell receptor beta chains below all came from one sample that was sequenced in a study of type 1 and type 2 diabetes patients. PCR was run on genomic DNA. A primer set of 30 forward and 13 reverse primers amplified the CDR3. TCRdb recomputed calls from the multiplex PCR reads with MiXCR, one row per CDR3 protein. The table lists 250,000 or so distinct CDR3 sequences, 40% to 50% of them singletons. Sequenced sample: peripheral blood mononuclear cells (PBMCs). The receptors shown here come from a man younger than 35 with type 2 diabetes.

This clonotype occurred once. V is TRBV7-3 and J is TRBJ1-1; TRBD1 might be the D (5 bases). This CDR3 contains 13 residues. Germline values: CDR1 SGHTA, CDR2 FQGTGA. Trimming removed 6 bases at V and 2 bases at J, with 10 bases between. DNA of the CDR3: TGTGCCAGCAGAGGGACGGACAACACTGAAGCTTTCTTT. Amino acid sequence: CASRGTDNTEAFF.

This clonotype was recorded a few times. This chain's CDR3 is CASANYEQYF. Written as DNA, the CDR3 is TGTGCTAGTGCCAATTACGAGCAGTACTTC. V and J are TRBV12-5 and TRBJ2-7; D not certain. CDR3 length: 10 amino acids. V lost 7 bases and J 4 bases, leaving 5 bases between the germline ends. The germline gives CDR1 LGHNT, CDR2 FRNRAP.

The chain combines TRBV5-1 with TRBJ1-1; D ambiguous. The V and J ends lost 7 bases and 1 base respectively, with 8 bases between them. Germline CDR1 and CDR2: SGHRS and YFSETQ. The CDR3 length is 12 residues. Here the CDR3 reads CASRHTNTEAFF. The CDR3 DNA reads as TGCGCCAGCCGTCATACGAACACTGAAGCTTTCTTT.

The rearrangement joins TRBV27 to TRBJ2-6; no firm D call. Germline V lookup: CDR1 MNHEY, CDR2 SMNVEV (reference sequence). V dropped 2 bases and J dropped 4 bases, with 9 bases sitting between them. This CDR3 region has 15 residues. DNA of the CDR3: TGTGCCAGCAGTTTAGCCCGATGGGGGGCCAACGTCCTGACTTTC. The encoded protein is CASSLARWGANVLTF.

The chain joins TRBV30 to TRBJ1-2; no clear D gene. Per germline, CDR1 GTSNPN and CDR2 SVGIG (reference sequence). The CDR3 runs to 13 residues. Trimming took 0 bases from V and 6 from J, leaving 11 bases between them. In DNA form, the CDR3 reads TGTGCCTGGAGTGTGCTCGGTGGGCATGGCTACACCTTC. Protein: CAWSVLGGHGYTF.

V and J are TRBV7-9 and TRBJ2-2; D unresolved. The CDR3 is 15 residues long. V was trimmed by 0 bases and J by 1 base, leaving 6 bases between them. Germline values: CDR1 SEHNR, CDR2 FQNEAQ (reference sequence). CDR3 nucleotide sequence: TGTGCCAGCAGCTTAGCGCTCGGGAACACCGGGGAGCTGTTTTTT. As protein: CASSLALGNTGELFF.

This clonotype came up a few times. The gene calls are TRBV7-2 and TRBJ2-1; D is perhaps TRBD2 (6 bases). The germline CDR1 and CDR2 sequences are SGHTA and FQGNSA. The CDR3 is 14 amino acids. V lost 1 base and J 7 bases, leaving 11 bases between the germline ends. This chain's CDR3 is CASSLDRTINEQFF. The CDR3 nucleotides are TGTGCCAGCAGCTTAGACCGGACTATTAATGAGCAGTTCTTC.

This clonotype was counted many times. Here the CDR3 DNA reads TGTGCCACCAGCACAGGACTAGCGGGAGCAGAGACCCAGTACTTC. Residues: CATSTGLAGAETQYF. V and J are TRBV15 and TRBJ2-5; TRBD2 agrees at 13 bases. Germline lookup yields CDR1 LNHNV and CDR2 YYDKDF (reference sequence). The CDR3 has 15 amino acids. Germline trimming cut 4 bases from V and 4 bases from J; bases unmatched to any gene: 3.

This clonotype was detected a few times. The rearrangement uses TRBV5-1 and TRBJ2-5; TRBD2 is a possible D gene (7 bases). The V and J ends lost 1 base and 5 bases respectively, with 12 bases between them. Germline values: CDR1 SGHRS, CDR2 YFSETQ. This CDR3 contains 14 residues. CDR3 sequence: CASSLWGGQETQYF. The CDR3 region has the DNA TGCGCCAGCAGCTTGTGGGGGGGCCAGGAGACCCAGTACTTC.

The chain uses TRBV10-3 and TRBJ2-1; 11 nucleotides line up with TRBD1. This CDR3 comprises 15 residues. With V trimmed by 6 bases and J by 4 bases, 5 bases remained unmatched. Germline lookup yields CDR1 ENHRY and CDR2 SYGVKD. The CDR3 region is CAIRAGTGGYNEQFF. For the CDR3, the DNA is TGTGCCATCAGGGCCGGGACAGGGGGGTACAATGAGCAGTTCTTC.

The chain joins TRBV7-8 to TRBJ2-2; D may be TRBD1 (5 bases). Trimming removed 5 bases at V and 4 bases at J, with 17 bases between. The CDR3 runs 16 residues. Germline V gene sequence: CDR1 SGHVS, CDR2 FQNEAQ. The CDR3 DNA sequence: TGTGCCAGCAGCCGTGCTGAAGGGGTGGGCACCGGGGAGCTGTTTTTT. Amino acids: CASSRAEGVGTGELFF.

This clonotype was seen only once. The DNA of the CDR3 is TGCGCCAGCGCCGAGGGGTTGGGCACCTACGAGCAGTACTTC. It translates to CASAEGLGTYEQYF. V gene TRBV5-1 combines with J gene TRBJ2-7; the D call may be TRBD1 or TRBD2 (5 bases each). The CDR3 spans 14 residues. The germline CDR1 and CDR2 sequences are SGHRS and YFSETQ. The germline V and J ends were trimmed by 7 bases and 2 bases, with 16 bases remaining between them.

Only a few counts were recorded for this clonotype. The gene calls are TRBV5-1 and TRBJ2-7; no firm D call. This CDR3 comprises 13 residues. Germline assignment: CDR1 SGHRS and CDR2 YFSETQ. The V end lost 2 bases, the J end lost 5 bases, and 11 bases lay between the germline ends. The CDR3 here is CASSFGPPDEQYF. The CDR3 DNA follows: TGCGCCAGCAGCTTTGGACCGCCTGACGAGCAGTACTTC.

This clonotype appeared many times. This sequence joins TRBV2 and TRBJ1-2; D uncertain. The V gene lost 9 bases and the J gene lost 4 bases, with 15 bases spanning the gap. This CDR3 has 13 amino acids. The germline V gene encodes CDR1 SNHLY and CDR2 FYNNEI. The CDR3 DNA is TGTGCCAGGGAAAGACCGACCTTCTATGGCTACACCTTC. Protein sequence: CARERPTFYGYTF.

Notes on this clonotype: At one end, the junction sequence differs from germline, possibly due to a read error. The V gene is TRBV18, the J gene TRBJ1-4; D not resolved. From germline, CDR1 is KGHSH and CDR2 LQKENI. The CDR3 sequence is 17 residues long. The CDR3, as DNA: TGTGCCAGTAGTATCCAGAACGTTGGCTCAACTAATGTAAAACTGTTTTTT. Amino acids: CASSIQNVGSTNVKLFF.

The chain couples TRBV2 to TRBJ2-2, with TRBD2 as a possible D gene (5 bases). This CDR3 contains 16 residues. Trimming removed 6 bases at V and 6 bases at J, with 20 bases between. The V gene's germline CDR1 is SNHLY and CDR2 FYNNEI. For the CDR3, the DNA is TGTGCCAGCAGAGGAGCGGAGAGAGGTTTGTCCGGGGAGCTGTTTTTT. Residues: CASRGAERGLSGELFF.

This clonotype was found a few times. This rearrangement joins TRBV19 to TRBJ2-1; D gene ambiguous. The CDR3 is 13 amino acids. The germline gives CDR1 LNHDA, CDR2 SQIVND (reference sequence). V lost 2 bases, J lost 5 bases, and 7 bases lay in between. As DNA, the CDR3 is TGTGCCAGTAGTATATTCGGTGACAATGAGCAGTTCTTC. It specifies CASSIFGDNEQFF.

The chain joins TRBV20-1 to TRBJ2-3, with D unclear. Germline V gene lookup returns CDR1 DFQATT and CDR2 SNEGSKA (reference sequence). CDR3 length: 14 amino acids. DNA of the CDR3: TGCAGCGTCAAGGGCTACCAATTCACAGATACGCAGTATTTT. It yields the protein CSVKGYQFTDTQYF.

This clonotype was detected a few times. This chain uses TRBV12-3 or TRBV12-4 with TRBJ2-3; weak D call: TRBD2 (5 bases). The length of the CDR3 is 15 residues. Trimming stripped 7 bases from V and 0 bases from J, with 14 bases between. The CDR3 reads CASTFPGGSTDTQYF. DNA for the CDR3: TGTGCCAGCACTTTCCCAGGCGGGAGCACAGATACGCAGTATTTT.

The chain couples TRBV27 to TRBJ1-1; possible D gene TRBD1, 5 bases. Germline V gene data show CDR1 as MNHEY and CDR2 as SMNVEV (reference sequence). The ends were cut back, 2 bases at V and 0 bases at J, with 16 bases in the middle. The CDR3 consists of 17 residues. CDR3: CASSLTGAKRMNTEAFF. The CDR3 coding sequence is TGTGCCAGCAGTTTAACTGGGGCGAAAAGGATGAACACTGAAGCTTTCTTT.

This chain joins TRBV7-8 and TRBJ2-7; 9 nucleotides match TRBD2. The CDR3 spans 15 residues. Germline assignment: CDR1 SGHVS and CDR2 FQNEAQ. V shed 5 bases, J shed 9 bases, and the junction held 14 bases outside the gene matches. The CDR3 nucleotides read TGTGCCAGCAGCCGTAATAGTCCGGGACTAGCTCTGCAGTACTTC. Protein sequence: CASSRNSPGLALQYF.

The V call is TRBV5-8, the J call TRBJ2-7, with 8 bases fitting TRBD1. Germline values: CDR1 SGHTS, CDR2 YDEGEE. V was pared by 5 bases and J by 4 bases, with 11 bases of the junction left unmatched. There are 15 residues in the CDR3. CDR3 bases: TGTGCCAGCAGGATCACAACAGGGGGTGCTTACGAGCAGTACTTC. Translating it yields CASRITTGGAYEQYF.

For this clonotype: The CDR3 end shows no conserved phenylalanine or tryptophan, and so a read error is likely. The CDR3 sequence: CASSARRPTSGSSYNEQFS. In nucleotides, the CDR3 is TGTGCCAGCAGCGCACGCCGCCCGACTAGCGGGAGCTCCTACAATGAGCAGTTCTCC. The chain combines TRBV7-2 with TRBJ2-1; TRBD2 matches at 12 bases. The trim removed 5 bases at V and 0 bases at J, leaving 11 bases unmatched. Germline V gene lookup returns CDR1 SGHTA and CDR2 FQGNSA. The CDR3 has 19 residues.

This clonotype was seen a few times. This rearrangement joins TRBV30 to TRBJ2-2; 7 bases map to TRBD1. Germline assignment: CDR1 GTSNPN and CDR2 SVGIG (reference sequence). The CDR3 extends over 16 amino acids. After removal of 8 bases from V and 4 bases from J, the junction contained 16 bases not matched to a gene. The CDR3: CAGFNRGRSFTGELFF. Here the CDR3 DNA reads TGTGCCGGATTTAACAGGGGTAGAAGCTTCACCGGGGAGCTGTTTTTT.

In its sample, this clonotype was seen a few times. This chain joins TRBV20-1 and TRBJ2-3; 9 bases agree with TRBD2. V lost 1 base and J lost 2; bases outside the gene matches: 7. This CDR3 spans 16 amino acids. CDR1 DFQATT and CDR2 SNEGSKA come from the germline V gene (reference sequence). CDR3 sequence (DNA): TGCAGTGCTAGAGCGAAGGTAGCGGGGGCCACAGATACGCAGTATTTT. Translated: CSARAKVAGATDTQYF.

This clonotype was counted a few times. The V gene is TRBV20-1, the J gene TRBJ1-2; TRBD1 agrees at 9 bases. The germline gives CDR1 DFQATT, CDR2 SNEGSKA (reference sequence). The CDR3 extends over 13 amino acids. V was pared by 4 bases and J by 7 bases, with 7 bases of the junction left unmatched. CDR3 protein: CSATDRGVGGYTF. CDR3 in DNA: TGCAGTGCTACGGACAGGGGAGTAGGTGGCTACACCTTC.

This rearrangement joins TRBV19 to TRBJ1-1, with D tentatively TRBD1 (5 bases). Germline V CDR1 and CDR2: LNHDA, SQIVND (reference sequence). Trimming left V 4 bases short and J 3 bases short, with 12 bases between. CDR3 length equals 14 residues. The CDR3 DNA is TGTGCCAGTAGTAAGTGGGGGGGAGACACTGAAGCTTTCTTT. Residues: CASSKWGGDTEAFF.

This clonotype was counted only a few times. The chain has TRBV19 and TRBJ1-1, with D tentatively TRBD1 (5 bases). V was cut by 0 bases and J by 6 bases, with 23 bases left in between. The germline V gene has CDR1 LNHDA and CDR2 SQIVND (reference sequence). The CDR3 has 18 residues. The CDR3 nucleotides read TGTGCCAGTAGTATAGATGGGGGATATAAGGGAATTTCCCCTGAAGCTTTCTTT. Protein: CASSIDGGYKGISPEAFF.

This clonotype was seen many times. J is TRBJ1-6 and V is TRBV2; 7 nucleotides agree with TRBD1. This CDR3 is built from 14 residues. Trimming at V came to 7 bases and at J to 5 bases, leaving 5 bases not matched to a gene. CDR1 and CDR2 from the germline V gene are SNHLY and FYNNEI. CDR3 coding DNA: TGTGCCAGCATGGGGGGACAGCATAATTCACCCCTCCACTTT. Amino acids: CASMGGQHNSPLHF.

The chain carries TRBV12-3 or TRBV12-4 and TRBJ1-1; TRBD1 matches 7 bases. This CDR3 is 15 amino acids long. J gave up 3 bases and V 1 base, and 5 bases lay outside the gene matches. DNA of the CDR3: TGTGCCAGCAGTTTAGGCCCAGGGGGGTACACTGAAGCTTTCTTT. The encoded protein is CASSLGPGGYTEAFF.